Following are 18 T cell receptor beta chains from one sample sequenced in a study of human T cells and chemical hapten exposure. Sample time point: patch test 1, 2 weeks after DPC sensitization. Treatment given: therapeutic diphenylcyclopropenone sensitization with weekly scalp DPC. TCRdb reanalysed the RACE reads using MiXCR and keeps one entry per CDR3 protein. The repertoire has 300,000 to 450,000 distinct CDR3 sequences, roughly 5% of them found once; the top ten carry around 2%. The sample was whole blood, taken in connection with sensitization to the hapten diphenylcyclopropenone (DPC). Receptor source: a woman aged 50 to 60 with alopecia areata. Some clones in this sample may be carry-over from other donors' samples.

The chain's CDR3 is CASSSNLAGGTLEQFF. CDR3 bases: TGTGCCAGCAGCTCTAATCTAGCGGGAGGGACCCTTGAGCAGTTCTTC. This chain uses TRBV7-2 with TRBJ2-1; 12 positions match TRBD2. The V and J ends lost 4 bases and 9 bases, in that order; junction bases with no gene match: 10. Germline V lookup: CDR1 SGHTA, CDR2 FQGNSA. The CDR3 loop spans 16 amino acids.

The table lists this clonotype with a few counts. The chain uses TRBV5-1 and TRBJ2-7; D is unresolved. The V gene's germline CDR1 is SGHRS and CDR2 YFSETQ. This CDR3 is built from 14 residues. V was trimmed by 3 bases and J by 4 bases, leaving 14 bases between them. The chain's CDR3 is CASSSELSPYEQYF. The DNA of the CDR3 is TGCGCCAGCAGCTCCGAGCTGAGTCCGTACGAGCAGTACTTC.

The V gene is TRBV3-1, the J gene TRBJ1-1; D not certain. Trimming pared 0 bases from V and 5 bases from J, leaving 10 bases between. This CDR3 comprises 14 residues. Germline assignment: CDR1 LGHDT and CDR2 YNNKEL (reference sequence). In DNA, the CDR3 is TGTGCCAGCAGCCAAGACAGGCTATGGACTGAAGCTTTCTTT. It translates to CASSQDRLWTEAFF.

V is TRBV6-1 and J is TRBJ1-1, with TRBD1 as a possible D gene (5 bases). V lost 3 bases to trimming and J lost 0 bases, with 8 bases between them. Per the germline V gene, CDR1 is MNHNS and CDR2 is SASEGT. This CDR3 region has 14 residues. CDR3 nucleotides: TGTGCCAGCAGTGATGGGGCCTTGAACACTGAAGCTTTCTTT. The encoded protein is CASSDGALNTEAFF.

This clonotype was observed a handful of times. This chain uses TRBV7-9 with TRBJ1-2; no definite D call. Per germline, CDR1 SEHNR and CDR2 FQNEAQ (reference sequence). The V gene lost 3 bases and the J gene lost 6 bases, with 14 bases spanning the gap. CDR3 length equals 14 residues. The DNA for the CDR3 is TGTGCCAGCAGCTTCGGGCTCTCTGGGGATGGCTACACCTTC. Amino acids: CASSFGLSGDGYTF.

This clonotype was seen at least ten times. The chain recombines TRBV5-5 with TRBJ1-5; a possible D gene is TRBD1 (6 bases). The germline V gene encodes CDR1 SGHKS and CDR2 YYEKEE (reference sequence). There are 14 residues in the CDR3. Trimming pared 4 bases from V and 3 bases from J, leaving 11 bases between. Written as DNA, the CDR3 is TGTGCCAGCAGCATGACAGGTGCCAATCAGCCCCAGCATTTT. Its translation: CASSMTGANQPQHF.

At least ten counts were recorded for this clonotype. This chain joins TRBV15 and TRBJ2-3; perhaps TRBD2 as D (5 bases). The CDR3 contains 14 residues. Trimming removed 1 base at V and 6 bases at J, with 11 bases between. CDR1 is LNHNV and CDR2 is YYDKDF in the germline V gene (reference sequence). CDR3 protein: CATSRGAGMDTQYF. CDR3 coding DNA: TGTGCCACCAGCAGAGGCGCGGGCATGGATACGCAGTATTTT.

The chain combines TRBV5-1 with TRBJ2-1; 7 nucleotides agree with TRBD2. This CDR3 has 15 amino acids. The J segment lost 7 bases and the V segment lost 2 bases, leaving 9 bases of the junction unmatched. Germline loops: CDR1 SGHRS, CDR2 YFSETQ. The CDR3 reads CASSFGRAGRNEQFF. The DNA for the CDR3 is TGCGCCAGCAGCTTTGGAAGGGCCGGGAGGAATGAGCAGTTCTTC.

This clonotype was seen a single time. A read error may be the cause here, since a much bigger clone is one base away. The rearrangement links TRBV20-1 to TRBJ1-6, with no clear D. This CDR3 contains 14 residues. The germline V gene has CDR1 DFQATT and CDR2 SNEGSKA (reference sequence). The DNA of the CDR3 is TGCGGTGCTAGAGATCCTCGCGGTCTCTCACCCCTCCACTTT. It specifies CGARDPRGLSPLHF.

This clonotype was detected only a few times. The chain carries TRBV6-5 and TRBJ1-1; D is perhaps TRBD1 (5 bases). The V gene's germline CDR1 is MNHEY and CDR2 SVGAGI. Trimming shortened V by 5 bases and J by 2 bases, and 9 bases separated the two germline ends. The CDR3 sequence is 13 residues long. The CDR3 loop is CASSRGDNTEAFF. Here the CDR3 DNA reads TGTGCCAGCAGTAGAGGGGACAACACTGAAGCTTTCTTT.

In its sample, this clonotype was seen a few times. This rearrangement joins TRBV28 to TRBJ1-2; D may be TRBD1 (6 bases). From germline, CDR1 is MDHEN and CDR2 SYDVKM. This CDR3 comprises 13 residues. The germline V and J ends were trimmed by 2 bases and 4 bases, with 8 bases remaining between them. The CDR3 protein is CASSLGRGYGYTF. As DNA, the CDR3 is TGTGCCAGCAGTTTAGGCAGGGGCTATGGCTACACCTTC.

This clonotype was observed at least ten times. The rearrangement links TRBV7-9 to TRBJ2-5, with 7 bases fitting TRBD2. The CDR3 runs to 16 residues. V dropped 0 bases and J dropped 0; count of bases not matched to a gene: 4. Looked up from germline, CDR1 is SEHNR and CDR2 is FQNEAQ (reference sequence). This CDR3 reads CASSLAYGRNQETQYF. The CDR3 DNA sequence: TGTGCCAGCAGCTTAGCATACGGGAGGAACCAAGAGACCCAGTACTTC.

This clonotype was seen at least ten times. The V and J genes are TRBV7-2 and TRBJ2-3; TRBD2 aligns across 7 bases. Germline values: CDR1 SGHTA, CDR2 FQGNSA. The J segment lost 3 bases and the V segment lost 6 bases, leaving 9 bases of the junction unmatched. This CDR3 contains 15 residues. The CDR3 loop is CASRRLPGGTDTQYF. CDR3 nucleotides: TGTGCCAGCAGGAGGTTGCCGGGAGGTACAGATACGCAGTATTTT.

This clonotype was recorded at least ten times. J is TRBJ2-1 and V is TRBV29-1; a possible D gene is TRBD2 (6 bases). Trimming took 0 bases from V and 6 from J, leaving 12 bases between them. The CDR3 runs to 14 residues. CDR1 is SQVTM, CDR2 ANQGSEA, per germline. The DNA of the CDR3 is TGCAGCGTTGAAGAAGGGACTTCCCTCAATGAGCAGTTCTTC. It yields the protein CSVEEGTSLNEQFF.

This clonotype was observed at least ten times. The chain joins TRBV9 to TRBJ2-3; D is undetermined. Trimming took off 0 bases at V and 0 bases at J, with 8 bases between the two ends. The CDR3 length is 15 residues. Germline V CDR1 and CDR2: SGDLS, YYNGEE. CDR3 coding DNA: TGTGCCAGCAGCGTAGGAGTAGCTAGCACAGATACGCAGTATTTT. It encodes CASSVGVASTDTQYF.

This clonotype was seen a handful of times. This chain uses TRBV4-1 with TRBJ2-2; D is unclear. Germline V gene data show CDR1 as MGHRA and CDR2 as YSYEKL. This CDR3 is 17 amino acids long. V lost 2 bases to trimming and J lost 1 base, with 14 bases between them. The CDR3 bases are TGCGCCAGCAGCCAAAAGTCAGCTGGGCTGAACACCGGGGAGCTGTTTTTT. Protein sequence: CASSQKSAGLNTGELFF.

This clonotype was seen ten or more times. The chain combines TRBV29-1 with TRBJ1-2; the D is unclear. The CDR3 loop spans 12 amino acids. V was shortened by 4 bases and J by 3 bases, with 9 bases between the two germline ends. CDR1 is SQVTM, CDR2 ANQGSEA, per germline. The CDR3 nucleotides are TGCAGCGTTGGCGAGAGGGACTATGGCTACACCTTC. Encoded protein: CSVGERDYGYTF.

The CDR3 loop is CASGLGAGLGYTF. Here the CDR3 DNA reads TGTGCTAGTGGTTTGGGCGCGGGGCTCGGCTACACCTTC. This chain links TRBV12-5 with TRBJ1-2, with a weak D call TRBD1 (5 bases). The CDR3 consists of 13 residues. V shed 1 base and J shed 8 bases, with 11 bases lying between them. Germline V lookup: CDR1 LGHNT, CDR2 FRNRAP.